Here is one T cell receptor beta chain with its context. This clonotype was detected only once. Its antigen specificity is not known. Per-nucleotide qualities are absent, and no much larger clonotype sits a single base away. A single read is weak support. These data are taken from a study of regulatory T cells in long-lasting Graves disease (dated by TCRdb to the early 2020s). About the investigation overall: Persistent Graves' disease meant more than 5 years of antithyroid drug treatment with TSH receptor autoantibodies that stayed positive. Patients with persistent Graves' disease were compared with patients with newly diagnosed Graves' disease using TCR sequencing and RNA sequencing of peripheral blood. The study was conducted in China and was registered as a clinical trial. A total of about 33 samples were covered by TCR sequencing, comprising 13 persistent and around 20 newly diagnosed Graves' disease patients. In the clinical cohort, patients with persistent Graves' disease had used antithyroid drugs for an average of around ten years.

The study at large found these results: The authors noted that the small sample size was a limitation that may lower accuracy. Because the primary lesion, thyroid tissue, could not be accessed, the study looked at peripheral blood alone. Compared with newly diagnosed patients, persistent Graves' disease patients had lower TCR Shannon entropy and fewer highly expanded clones, which suggests clonal expansion. TRBV28, TRBJ1-2 and TRBJ2-5 were preferentially used in persistent disease, while TRBV20-1 and TRBJ2-1 were favored in newly diagnosed disease. A larger number of public clonotypes was shared among persistent patients (fewer than 3,000) than among newly diagnosed patients (more than 850). Sequencing and analysis were restricted to the TCR beta chain.

According to the study, the label for this sample's time point signals: persistent/refractory GD, antithyroid drugs over 5 years with positive TRAb. RNA was extracted from PBMCs in TRIzol for both TCR sequencing and RNA sequencing. The diagnosis of Graves' disease was made according to American Thyroid Association guidelines. Recruitment of patients was carried out at an endocrinology department in Xi'an, China. From each patient, approximately 10 milliliters of peripheral blood was collected into an EDTA anticoagulant tube. Ficoll Paque Plus density gradient separation was used to isolate PBMCs, and no further T cell sorting was done. An Agilent 2100 Bioanalyzer and agarose gel were used to check RNA quality, while a NanoDrop 2000 measured RNA concentration. The CDR3 covers 14 residues, taking in both the cysteine and the phenylalanine. Left in the record is the CDR3 DNA by itself, 42 bases read in frame from the first base. V is pared back by 5 bases and J by 1 base, with 12 bases lying between the germline termini. Via the germline V gene, CDR1 is MNHNS and CDR2 SASEGT.

The library relied on multiplex PCR. Sequenced using an Illumina HiSeq 4000. To build TCR beta libraries, CDR3 regions were amplified by Arm-PCR using iRepertoire HTBI primers. Gel purification was performed on PCR products prior to sequencing. As for how the authors treated the data: Across samples, fewer than 70 TRBV and 15 or so TRBJ segments were identified and used for gene usage analysis of CDR3 amino acid clonotypes. COPE and FqMerger were used to merge the filtered high-quality paired reads into contigs. Contigs were aligned with BLAST to IMGT TRBV, TRBD and TRBJ reference genes, and CDR3 was defined per IMGT. Highly expanded clones were defined as clonotypes with a frequency above 0.1%. Shannon entropy was used to measure repertoire diversity, and the Gini coefficient was used to measure V-J evenness. Public clonotypes were defined as clonotypes shared by more than one individual. TCRdb reanalyzed the raw reads on its own, using fastp at Q25 for trimming and MiXCR for clone calling, and kept in-frame beta chains. Records with the same CDR3 protein are collapsed into one entry carrying the most frequent genes and DNA. TCRdb, not the authors, supplied the V and J calls. This sample has under 500,000 distinct CDR3 sequences in its table, and around 20% of those were observed once. The ten biggest clones cover less than 25% of the sample.

The input for sequencing was peripheral blood mononuclear cells (PBMCs), taken when the disease was refractory, from a patient treated with antithyroid drugs. In this chain, TRBV6-1 is recombined with TRBJ2-7; a tentative D call is TRBD2 (5 bases match). The TCR sequence derives from a female donor with Graves disease. Here is the DNA: TGTGCCAGCAGTCTATATAGGGAGTCCTACGAGCAGTACTTC. It translates as CASSLYRESYEQYF.